These T cell receptor beta chains were read from a single sample in a study of molecular identifiers for immune sequencing clone quantification. MiXCR, applied by TCRdb to the PCR reads, yields one record per CDR3 protein. The sample has roughly 320,000 distinct CDR3 sequences, roughly 24% seen once. The material sequenced was naive CD8+ T cells from blood, with Jurkat cell RNA spiked in. These receptors were collected from a human donor in good health. Some libraries in this study had Jurkat cell RNA spiked in. Each CDR3 is given with its conserved first and last residue. The D gene is left open where the match is weak. For some rows the clone size is stated as once, few or many, or as a class when expanded; others skip it.

v_gene	len	abundance	d_gene	j_gene	CDR3aa	CDR3nt
TRBV7-9	15	many	TRBD2	TRBJ2-7	CASSPWTSGGYEQYF	TGTGCCAGCAGCCCGTGGACTAGCGGGGGGTACGAGCAGTACTTC
TRBV12-5	16	NA	NA	TRBJ2-7	CASPLKSRTNSCEQYF	TGTGCTAGCCCCCTGAAGTCCCGGACAAATTCCTGCGAGCAGTACTTC
TRBV7-9	17	NA	TRBD1	TRBJ2-7	CASSLPLRDRVSYEQYF	TGTGCCAGCAGCTTACCTCTCCGGGACAGGGTTTCCTACGAGCAGTACTTC
TRBV7-2	13	few	NA	TRBJ2-7	CASSFLGGVEQYF	TGTGCCAGCAGCTTCCTAGGTGGGGTCGAGCAGTACTTC
TRBV2	15	many	NA	TRBJ2-7	CASSERGARIHEQYF	TGTGCCAGCAGTGAAAGGGGGGCAAGGATCCACGAGCAGTACTTC
TRBV18	16	NA	TRBD1	TRBJ2-5	CASSPYGQGAEETQYF	TGTGCCAGCTCACCATACGGACAGGGGGCGGAAGAGACCCAGTACTTC
TRBV7-2	15	many	TRBD1	TRBJ2-7	CASSSFGTANYEQYF	TGTGCCAGCAGCTCTTTTGGGACAGCCAACTACGAGCAGTACTTC
TRBV6-5	13	many	NA	TRBJ2-2	CASSLRSTGELFF	TGTGCCAGCAGTCTACGCTCCACCGGGGAGCTGTTTTTT
TRBV5-6	14	many	NA	TRBJ2-1	CASSLGSSSDEQFF	TGTGCCAGCAGCTTGGGGTCATCTAGCGATGAGCAGTTCTTC
TRBV29-1	12	NA	NA	TRBJ1-1	CGVAGTSTEALF	TGCGGCGTTGCGGGGACGAGCACTGAAGCTCTCTTT
TRBV20-1	16	NA	NA	TRBJ2-7	CSARDPESSRVYEQYF	TGCAGTGCTAGAGATCCGGAATCCTCCCGAGTCTACGAGCAGTACTTC
TRBV9	14	few	NA	TRBJ2-2	CASSAVKNTGELFF	TGTGCCAGCAGCGCAGTCAAGAACACCGGGGAGCTGTTTTTT
TRBV28	15	few	TRBD1	TRBJ2-5	CASSLTARGRETQYF	TGTGCCAGCAGTTTAACGGCCAGGGGGCGTGAGACCCAGTACTTC
TRBV6-5	16	NA	NA	TRBJ1-2	CASSFSPGPGIYGYTF	TGTGCCAGCAGTTTTTCACCCGGACCGGGAATTTATGGCTACACCTTC
TRBV14	16	few	TRBD1	TRBJ1-2	CASSPLTGDLNYGYTF	TGTGCCAGCAGCCCATTGACAGGGGATCTTAACTATGGCTACACCTTC
TRBV7-8	17	NA	NA	TRBJ2-1	CASSFRGQGLFLDEQFF	TGTGCCAGCAGCTTTCGCGGGCAGGGGCTCTTTCTCGATGAGCAGTTCTTC
TRBV30	11	NA	NA	TRBJ2-1	CAWSSPVGQFF	TGTGCCTGGAGTTCCCCGGTTGGGCAGTTCTTC
TRBV29-1	16	few	TRBD1	TRBJ2-1	CSATGVPPYSYNEQFF	TGCAGCGCTACAGGGGTCCCACCTTACTCCTACAATGAGCAGTTCTTC
TRBV27	13	NA	NA	TRBJ1-5	CASREGGNQPQHF	TGTGCCAGCAGGGAGGGGGGGAATCAGCCCCAGCATTTT
TRBV28	14	NA	NA	TRBJ1-4	CASSRQVTNEKLFF	TGTGCCAGCAGCCGACAGGTGACTAATGAAAAACTGTTTTTT
TRBV7-9	14	few	NA	TRBJ2-3	CASRPDPSEDTQYF	TGTGCCAGCAGGCCCGATCCTAGCGAGGATACGCAGTATTTT
TRBV28	16	once	NA	TRBJ2-6	CASSFPGALGANVPTF	TGTGCCAGCAGTTTCCCCGGGGCGTTAGGGGCCAACGTCCCGACTTTC
TRBV20-1	12	NA	NA	TRBJ1-5	CSARTRNQPQHF	TGCAGTGCTAGAACGCGAAATCAGCCCCAGCATTTT
TRBV19	13	few	NA	TRBJ2-7	CASSIRDGPGQYF	TGTGCCAGTAGTATACGGGACGGGCCTGGGCAGTACTTC
TRBV30	13	few	NA	TRBJ2-5	CAWRQEYQETQYF	TGTGCCTGGAGACAGGAGTACCAAGAGACCCAGTACTTC
TRBV9	14	NA	NA	TRBJ2-2	CASSVDRVAGELFF	TGTGCCAGCAGCGTAGACAGGGTCGCCGGGGAGCTGTTTTTT
TRBV7-2	15	many	TRBD1	TRBJ2-3	CASSAGTGATDTQYF	TGTGCCAGCAGCGCCGGGACAGGGGCTACAGATACGCAGTATTTT
TRBV4-1	15	few	TRBD1	TRBJ1-4	CASSLGEGATEKLFF	TGCGCCAGCAGCCTAGGGGAGGGGGCTACTGAAAAACTGTTTTTT
TRBV19	14	few	TRBD1	TRBJ1-2	CASSPGTGDYGYTF	TGTGCCAGTAGTCCCGGGACAGGGGACTATGGCTACACCTTC
TRBV6-5	17	NA	TRBD2	TRBJ2-3	CASSPSPSGRWADTQYF	TGTGCCAGCAGCCCCTCGCCTAGCGGGAGGTGGGCAGATACGCAGTATTTT
TRBV19	12	few	NA	TRBJ1-5	CASSMGAQPQHF	TGTGCCAGTAGTATGGGGGCTCAGCCCCAGCATTTT
TRBV20-1	13	NA	NA	TRBJ2-3	CSPRDRQADTQYF	TGCAGTCCTAGAGATCGACAGGCGGATACGCAGTATTTT
TRBV11-2	15	NA	TRBD2	TRBJ2-1	CAIHTGLAGYNEQFF	TGTGCCATCCATACGGGACTAGCGGGGTACAATGAGCAGTTCTTC
TRBV30	13	many	NA	TRBJ1-6	CAWSAGGRKALHF	TGTGCCTGGAGTGCGGGGGGCCGAAAGGCCCTCCACTTT
TRBV5-1	17	NA	NA	TRBJ1-2	CASSSDPDPRSVYGYTF	TGCGCCAGCAGCTCGGATCCGGACCCCCGGTCGGTCTATGGCTACACCTTC
TRBV4-3	15	few	NA	TRBJ1-1	CASSQDSPANTEAFF	TGCGCCAGCAGCCAAGATAGTCCGGCGAACACTGAAGCTTTCTTT
TRBV2	13	NA	NA	TRBJ1-2	CASSPDTVYGYTF	TGTGCCAGCAGTCCGGACACCGTCTATGGCTACACCTTC
TRBV15	14	NA	NA	TRBJ2-3	CATNRDSNTNTQYF	TGTGCCACCAACAGAGACTCCAACACAAATACGCAGTATTTT
TRBV9	15	NA	NA	TRBJ1-6	CASSARVSYNSPLHF	TGTGCCAGCAGCGCGAGGGTATCCTATAATTCACCCCTCCACTTT
TRBV6-5	15	few	TRBD1	TRBJ2-3	CASSYRTGGTDTQYF	TGTGCCAGCAGTTACCGTACAGGGGGAACAGATACGCAGTATTTT
TRBV7-6	15	many	TRBD1	TRBJ2-7	CASSSGTGRSYEQYF	TGTGCCAGCAGCTCGGGGACAGGGCGATCCTACGAGCAGTACTTC
TRBV6-2/TRBV6-3	16	many	NA	TRBJ2-6	CASSYLAGSGANVLTF	TGTGCCAGCAGTTATCTGGCAGGGAGTGGGGCCAACGTCCTGACTTTC
TRBV20-1	17	NA	NA	TRBJ1-1	CSARDLGGLSGKAEAFF	TGCAGTGCTAGAGATTTAGGCGGTTTATCGGGGAAGGCTGAAGCTTTCTTT
TRBV5-4	16	many	TRBD1	TRBJ2-7	CASSLADRGYSYEQYF	TGTGCCAGCAGCTTGGCCGACAGGGGGTATTCCTACGAGCAGTACTTC
TRBV7-6	16	many	NA	TRBJ2-3	CASSLDRAARGDTQYF	TGTGCCAGCAGCTTAGATCGGGCCGCCCGGGGTGATACGCAGTATTTT
TRBV20-1	15	NA	NA	TRBJ2-7	CSASNYRRGGVEQYF	TGCAGTGCTAGCAATTACCGCAGGGGCGGAGTGGAGCAGTACTTC
TRBV30	13	NA	TRBD1	TRBJ1-2	CAWTAGGNYGYAF	TGTGCCTGGACTGCAGGGGGCAACTATGGCTACGCCTTC